One sample yielded the 21 T cell receptor beta chains listed below, sequenced in a study of siplizumab effects on memory and regulatory T cells (dated by TCRdb to between 2018 and 2020). The method behind the library was the immunoSEQ multiplex PCR assay. Imported from immuneACCESS, the table was reduced by TCRdb to in-frame sequences with V and J called. These copies leave out some clones; in studies compared against another copy, an unresolved V gene accounts for under half, and the cause of the remainder is not known. This sample has tens of thousands of clones in its table, and 87% of those were observed once. Jointly, the top ten make up over 1.5% of the sample. Sequenced input: Tregs sorted from blood. These receptor sequences come from a human donor in good health.

The rearrangement uses TRBV5-1 and TRBJ2-1; 11 bases are a match to TRBD2. CDR1 and CDR2 from the germline V gene are SGHRS and YFSETQ. CDR3 length: 15 residues. V lost 4 bases and J lost 6; bases outside the gene matches: 6. The CDR3 region is CASSPLAGGINEQFF. In DNA form, the CDR3 reads TGCGCCAGCAGCCCGCTAGCGGGGGGAATCAATGAGCAGTTCTTC.

The chain carries TRBV5-1 and TRBJ1-1, with D possibly being TRBD1 (6 bases). The CDR3 extends over 16 amino acids. Trimming removed 0 bases from V and 1 base from J, with 13 bases in between. CDR1 and CDR2 (germline): SGHRS, YFSETQ. CDR3 sequence: CASSLDPQGSNTEAFF. Here the CDR3 DNA reads TGCGCCAGCAGCTTGGACCCCCAGGGGTCGAACACTGAAGCTTTCTTT.

The chain joins TRBV7-9 to TRBJ2-7; D gene uncertain. CDR3 length: 13 amino acids. Between the trimmed V and J ends, which lost 5 bases and 3 bases, there was a span of 11 bases. Germline CDR1 and CDR2: SEHNR and FQNEAQ (reference sequence). The DNA of the CDR3 is TGTGCCAGCAGCCATTGGTCCAGCTACGAGCAGTACTTC. Its protein product is CASSHWSSYEQYF. Supplemented by reference TRBV7-9 and TRBJ2-7, the full variable domain reads DTGVSQNPRHKITKRGQNVTFRCDPISEHNRLYWYRQTLGQGPEFLTYFQNEAQLEKSRLLSDRFSAERPKGSFSTLEIQRTEQGDSAMYLCASSHWSSYEQYFGPGTRLTVT.

CDR3 in DNA: TGTGCCAGCAGCGGACCGGGACAGGGTAACACTGAAGCTTTCTTT. Its translation: CASSGPGQGNTEAFF. The chain uses TRBV9 and TRBJ1-1, with TRBD1 identical over 9 bases. The CDR3 totals 15 residues. With 3 bases clipped from V and 2 bases from J, the junction kept 5 bases outside the gene matches. CDR1 and CDR2 (germline): SGDLS, YYNGEE.

The J gene is TRBJ2-4, the V gene TRBV6-1; 13 bases fit TRBD2. The CDR3 runs to 18 residues. Germline CDR1 MNHNS, CDR2 SASEGT. V trimming: 4 bases; J trimming: 2 bases; junction bases outside the gene matches: 8. The CDR3 spells CASSGETSGRWSKNIQYF. As DNA, the CDR3 is TGTGCCAGCAGTGGTGAGACTAGCGGGAGGTGGTCCAAAAACATTCAGTACTTC.

The CDR3 loop reads CASSQGGGPQETQYF. The CDR3, as DNA: TGCGCCAGCAGCCAAGGGGGGGGACCTCAAGAGACCCAGTACTTC. V and J are TRBV4-3 and TRBJ2-5, with TRBD2 matching 7 bases. The germline CDR1 and CDR2 sequences are LGHNA and YSLEER. The CDR3 runs to 15 residues. The junction had 4 bases not matched to a gene; V was cut back by 1 base and J by 2 bases.

A single count supports this clone. V usage is TRBV2 and J usage is TRBJ2-6; a possible D gene is TRBD1 (7 bases). Trimming took off 8 bases at V and 2 bases at J, with 13 bases between the two ends. The germline gives CDR1 SNHLY, CDR2 FYNNEI. The CDR3 length is 15 residues. The CDR3 DNA is TGTGCCAGCCTCGACAGGGAGGCTGGGGCCAACGTCCTGACTTTC. Residues: CASLDREAGANVLTF.

The gene calls are TRBV14 and TRBJ1-2; perhaps TRBD1 as D (5 bases). Germline loops: CDR1 SGHDN, CDR2 FVKESK. V lost 2 bases, J lost 6 bases, and 19 bases lay in between. The CDR3 contains 16 residues. CDR3 protein: CASSQKEVGAPHGYTF. In nucleotides, the CDR3 is TGTGCCAGCAGCCAAAAGGAGGTCGGGGCGCCCCATGGCTACACCTTC.

V and J are TRBV7-9 and TRBJ1-1; a possible D gene is TRBD1 (5 bases). The CDR3 extends over 13 amino acids. The V and J ends lost 0 bases and 3 bases respectively, with 5 bases between them. From germline, CDR1 is SEHNR and CDR2 FQNEAQ (reference sequence). The CDR3 DNA is TGTGCCAGCAGCTTAGCAGGGGACACTGAAGCTTTCTTT. Translation: CASSLAGDTEAFF.

The chain employs TRBV11-2 and TRBJ1-6; D is uncertain. The length of the CDR3 is 13 residues. V lost 0 bases to trimming and J lost 8 bases, with 5 bases between them. CDR1 SGHAT and CDR2 FQNNGV come from the germline V gene. The CDR3 region is CASSLEDYSPLHF. CDR3 nucleotides: TGTGCCAGCAGCTTAGAGGATTATTCACCCCTCCACTTT.

CDR3 sequence: CASSTNRQGVTDTQYF. The CDR3 DNA reads TGTGCCAGTAGCACTAATAGACAGGGAGTGACAGATACGCAGTATTTT. This chain uses TRBV19 with TRBJ2-3; 7 bases line up with TRBD1. The ends lost 6 bases at V and 3 bases at J; junction bases unmatched: 12. The CDR3 sequence is 16 residues long. Germline V CDR1 and CDR2: LNHDA, SQIVND (reference sequence).

The chain links TRBV27 to TRBJ2-2; 13 positions match TRBD2. CDR3 length: 16 amino acids. Trimming at V came to 7 bases and at J to 2 bases, leaving 4 bases not matched to a gene. Germline values: CDR1 MNHEY, CDR2 SMNVEV (reference sequence). CDR3 region: CASKGLAGLNTGELFF. For the CDR3, the DNA is TGTGCCAGCAAGGGACTAGCGGGATTAAACACCGGGGAGCTGTTTTTT.

This clone was seen only a few times. J is TRBJ2-2 and V is TRBV30; 7 nucleotides line up with TRBD1. Trimming took 1 base from V and 5 from J; bases not matched to a gene: 13. Germline assignment: CDR1 GTSNPN and CDR2 SVGIG (reference sequence). The CDR3 length is 17 residues. The CDR3, as DNA: TGTGCCTGGAGTGGTCGACAGGGCGTCGTCGGGACCGGGGAGCTGTTTTTT. This gives the protein CAWSGRQGVVGTGELFF.

The sample holds one count of this clone. The rearrangement uses TRBV6-5 and TRBJ2-3; D is undetermined. This CDR3 comprises 13 residues. Trimming pared 7 bases from V and 6 bases from J, leaving 14 bases between. The germline V gene encodes CDR1 MNHEY and CDR2 SVGAGI. CDR3 sequence reads: CASIPPSLDTQYF. CDR3 bases: TGTGCCAGCATTCCTCCCAGTTTGGATACGCAGTATTTT.

V gene TRBV5-1 combines with J gene TRBJ2-3, with 11 nucleotides matching TRBD2. J lost 4 bases, V lost 2 bases, and 6 bases had no gene match. The CDR3 loop spans 16 amino acids. Germline V gene data show CDR1 as SGHRS and CDR2 as YFSETQ. The CDR3 loop is CASSLSTSGGADTQYF. The DNA of the CDR3 is TGCGCCAGCAGCTTAAGTACTAGCGGGGGAGCAGATACGCAGTATTTT.

This chain's CDR3 is CASSMGLQNTGELFF. CDR3 DNA: TGTGCCAGCAGCATGGGACTTCAGAACACCGGGGAGCTGTTTTTT. The chain is built from TRBV11-2 and TRBJ2-2; perhaps TRBD2 as D (6 bases). CDR1 is SGHAT and CDR2 is FQNNGV in the germline V gene. The V end lost 5 bases, the J end lost 1 base, and 11 bases lay between the germline ends. This CDR3 comprises 15 residues.

The chain employs TRBV4-3 and TRBJ1-1; D is perhaps TRBD1 (5 bases). The CDR3 spans 14 residues. Trimming shortened V by 6 bases and J by 4 bases, and 15 bases separated the two germline ends. Germline CDR1 is LGHNA and CDR2 is YSLEER. This chain's CDR3 is CASRLLAGGTEAFF. CDR3 nucleotide sequence: TGCGCCAGCAGGCTCCTGGCTGGGGGCACTGAAGCTTTCTTT.

The CDR3 bases are TGTGCCAGCGCCGGGACAGGGACATCCTACGAGCAGTACTTC. Encoded protein: CASAGTGTSYEQYF. The gene calls are TRBV19 and TRBJ2-7; 9 bases map to TRBD1. CDR1 is LNHDA and CDR2 is SQIVND in the germline V gene (reference sequence). With V trimmed by 9 bases and J by 1 base, 7 bases remained unmatched. The CDR3 is 14 residues long.

The V gene is TRBV7-9, the J gene TRBJ1-2, with TRBD1 as a possible D gene (6 bases). Trimming left V 5 bases short and J 8 bases short, with 15 bases between. The V gene's germline CDR1 is SEHNR and CDR2 FQNEAQ (reference sequence). The CDR3 extends over 13 amino acids. The CDR3 region is CASSRIQGNGYTF. The DNA for the CDR3 is TGTGCCAGCAGCCGGATCCAGGGGAACGGCTACACCTTC.

In its sample, this clone was seen once. This chain connects TRBV19 to TRBJ1-2; 12 bases line up with TRBD1. CDR1 and CDR2 from the germline V gene are LNHDA and SQIVND (reference sequence). This CDR3 spans 15 amino acids. The J segment lost 7 bases and the V segment lost 8 bases, leaving 11 bases of the junction unmatched. CDR3 protein: CASGRKGQGAGGYTF. CDR3 nucleotides: TGTGCCAGTGGCAGAAAGGGACAGGGGGCCGGTGGCTACACCTTC.

The gene calls are TRBV11-2 and TRBJ1-3, with 7 bases matching TRBD1. CDR3 length equals 13 residues. Germline assignment: CDR1 SGHAT and CDR2 FQNNGV. V gave up 4 bases and J gave up 8 bases; unmatched junction bases: 5. CDR3 loop: CASSSTGEYTIYF. CDR3 coding DNA: TGTGCCAGCAGCTCAACAGGGGAGTACACCATATATTTT.